The T cell receptor beta chain under discussion was sequenced for a study of blood T cell repertoires in COVID-19. Study in general: The United States, Italy and Spain were the sources of the acute and convalescent COVID-19 samples.

Using immunoSEQ multiplex PCR, the repertoire was profiled, and TCRdb retains in-frame clones only, with some absent. Of over 100,000 clones in the sample, roughly 80% were seen once. The CDR3 runs 16 residues. V was cut by 2 bases and J by 2 bases, with 14 bases left in between. Germline CDR1 and CDR2: SGDLS and YYNGEE. Sequenced: peripheral blood. This chain uses TRBV9 with TRBJ2-1, with a possible D match to TRBD1 (5 bases). The source is a woman over 75 with active or convalescent COVID-19. DNA for the CDR3: TGTGCCAGCAGCGTTGGCGACAGTCCGACCTACAATGAGCAGTTCTTC. It translates to CASSVGDSPTYNEQFF. The entire variable domain, with the rest obtained from reference TRBV9 and TRBJ2-1, is as follows: DSGVTQTPKHLITATGQRVTLRCSPRSGDLSVYWYQQSLDQGLQFLIQYYNGEERAKGNILERFSAQQFPDLHSELNLSSLELGDSALYFCASSVGDSPTYNEQFFGPGTRLTVL.